This TCR beta chain was profiled in a study of T cell changes during pregnancy in multiple sclerosis. TCRdb's copy holds only in-frame clones and misses some; the assay was immunoSEQ multiplex PCR. The table has approximately 85,000 clones, roughly nine tenths seen once. The CDR3 runs 13 residues. Germline V CDR1 and CDR2: KGHSH, LQKENI. V was cut by 6 bases and J by 10 bases, with 13 bases left in between. The input for sequencing was peripheral blood, taken in the first trimester of pregnancy. This receptor was identified in a female donor with multiple sclerosis, enrolled in a pregnancy study. The chain uses TRBV18 and TRBJ1-6; possible D gene TRBD1, 5 bases. The CDR3 is CASSPGTSSPLHF. The CDR3 coding sequence is TGTGCCAGCTCCCCAGGGACTTCATCACCCCTCCACTTT.